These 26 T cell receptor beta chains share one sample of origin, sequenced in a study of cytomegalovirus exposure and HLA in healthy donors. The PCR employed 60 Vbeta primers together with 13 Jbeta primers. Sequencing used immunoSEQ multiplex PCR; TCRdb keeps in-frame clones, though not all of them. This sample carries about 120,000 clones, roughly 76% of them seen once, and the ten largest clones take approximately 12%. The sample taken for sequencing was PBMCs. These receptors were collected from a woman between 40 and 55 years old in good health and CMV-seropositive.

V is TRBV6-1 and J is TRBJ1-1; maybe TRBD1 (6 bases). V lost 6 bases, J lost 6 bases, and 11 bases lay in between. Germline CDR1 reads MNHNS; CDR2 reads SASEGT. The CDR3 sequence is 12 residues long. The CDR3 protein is CASRQDRPEAFF. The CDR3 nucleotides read TGTGCCAGCAGACAAGACAGGCCTGAAGCTTTCTTT.

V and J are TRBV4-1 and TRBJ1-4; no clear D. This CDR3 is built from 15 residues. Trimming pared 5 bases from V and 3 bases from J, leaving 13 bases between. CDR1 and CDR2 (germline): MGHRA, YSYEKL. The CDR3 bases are TGCGCCAGCAGCTCGCCGGTCGGAGCTAATGAAAAACTGTTTTTT. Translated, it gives CASSSPVGANEKLFF.

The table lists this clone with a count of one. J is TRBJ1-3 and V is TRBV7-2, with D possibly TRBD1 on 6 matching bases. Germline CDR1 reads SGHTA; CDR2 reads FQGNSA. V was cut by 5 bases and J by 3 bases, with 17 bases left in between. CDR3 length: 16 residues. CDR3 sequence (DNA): TGTGCCAGCAGCCCGAATCAGGGGAATTTTGGAAACACCATATATTTT. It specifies CASSPNQGNFGNTIYF.

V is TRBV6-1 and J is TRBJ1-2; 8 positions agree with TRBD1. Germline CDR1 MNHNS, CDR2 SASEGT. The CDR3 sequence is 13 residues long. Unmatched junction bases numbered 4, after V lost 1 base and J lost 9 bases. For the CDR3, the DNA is TGTGCCAGCAGTGAAGGACAGGGGTTCAGCTACACCTTC. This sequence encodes CASSEGQGFSYTF.

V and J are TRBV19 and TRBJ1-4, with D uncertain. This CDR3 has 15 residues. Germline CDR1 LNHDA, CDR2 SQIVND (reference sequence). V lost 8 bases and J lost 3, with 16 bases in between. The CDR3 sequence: CASGAALAANEKLFF. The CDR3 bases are TGTGCCAGTGGAGCAGCCCTGGCAGCTAATGAAAAACTGTTTTTT.

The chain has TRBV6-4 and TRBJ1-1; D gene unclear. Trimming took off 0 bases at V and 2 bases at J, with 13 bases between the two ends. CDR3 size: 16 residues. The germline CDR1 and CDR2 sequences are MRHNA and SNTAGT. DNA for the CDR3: TGTGCCAGCAGTGACTCCGAGAGGGCACCAAACACTGAAGCTTTCTTT. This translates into CASSDSERAPNTEAFF.

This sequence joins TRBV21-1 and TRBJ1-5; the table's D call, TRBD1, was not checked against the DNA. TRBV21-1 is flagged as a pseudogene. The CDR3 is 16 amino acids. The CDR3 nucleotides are TGTGCCAGCAGCAGGACGACAGTCCGAAGCAATCAGCCCCAGCATTTT. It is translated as CASSRTTVRSNQPQHF.

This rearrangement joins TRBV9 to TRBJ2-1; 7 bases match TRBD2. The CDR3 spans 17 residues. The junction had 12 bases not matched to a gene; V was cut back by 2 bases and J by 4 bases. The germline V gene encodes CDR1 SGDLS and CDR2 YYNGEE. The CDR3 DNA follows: TGTGCCAGCAGCGTCGGTATTGTGGGCGGGGGATACAATGAGCAGTTCTTC. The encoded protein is CASSVGIVGGGYNEQFF.

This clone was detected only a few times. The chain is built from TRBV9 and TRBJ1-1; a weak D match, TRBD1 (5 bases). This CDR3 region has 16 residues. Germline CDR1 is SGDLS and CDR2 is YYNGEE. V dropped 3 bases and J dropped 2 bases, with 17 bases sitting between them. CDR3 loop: CASSARTIGGNTEAFF. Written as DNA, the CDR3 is TGTGCCAGCAGCGCCAGGACAATCGGCGGCAACACTGAAGCTTTCTTT.

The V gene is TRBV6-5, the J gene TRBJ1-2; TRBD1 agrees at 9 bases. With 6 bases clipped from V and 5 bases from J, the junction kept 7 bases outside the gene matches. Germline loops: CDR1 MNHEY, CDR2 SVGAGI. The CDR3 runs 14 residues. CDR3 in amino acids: CASRRTGDRYGYTF. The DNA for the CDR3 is TGTGCCAGCAGACGGACAGGGGATAGGTATGGCTACACCTTC.

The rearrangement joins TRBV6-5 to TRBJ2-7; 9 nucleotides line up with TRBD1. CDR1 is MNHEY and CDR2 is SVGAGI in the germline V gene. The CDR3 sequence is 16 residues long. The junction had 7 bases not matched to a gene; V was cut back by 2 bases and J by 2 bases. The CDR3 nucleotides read TGTGCCAGCAGTTACGGTGTCGGGACAGGGACCTACGAGCAGTACTTC. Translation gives CASSYGVGTGTYEQYF.

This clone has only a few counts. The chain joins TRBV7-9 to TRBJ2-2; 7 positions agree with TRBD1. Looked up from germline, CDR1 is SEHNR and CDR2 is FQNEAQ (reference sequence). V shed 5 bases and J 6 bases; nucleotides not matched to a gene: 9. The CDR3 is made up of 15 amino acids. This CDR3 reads CASSQDRARAGELFF. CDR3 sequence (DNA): TGTGCCAGCAGCCAAGACAGGGCCCGGGCCGGGGAGCTGTTTTTT.

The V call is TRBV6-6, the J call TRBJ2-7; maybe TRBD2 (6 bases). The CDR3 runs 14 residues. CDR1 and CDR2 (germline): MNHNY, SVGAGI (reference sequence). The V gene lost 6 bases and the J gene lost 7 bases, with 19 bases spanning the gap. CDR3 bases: TGTGCCAGCAGGCACCGGGACTCCTCACGTGAGCAGTACTTC. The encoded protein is CASRHRDSSREQYF.

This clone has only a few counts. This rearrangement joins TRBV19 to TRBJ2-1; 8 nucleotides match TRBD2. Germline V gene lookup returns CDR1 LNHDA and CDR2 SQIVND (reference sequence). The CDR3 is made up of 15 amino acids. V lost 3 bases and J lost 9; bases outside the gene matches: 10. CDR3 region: CASSIASRGDLEQFF. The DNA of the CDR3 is TGTGCCAGTAGTATTGCGTCGCGGGGGGACCTTGAGCAGTTCTTC.

CDR3 residues: CASSVSDTEAFF. In DNA form, the CDR3 reads TGTGCCAGCAGTGTCTCAGACACTGAAGCTTTCTTT. The chain combines TRBV6-1 with TRBJ1-1, with no clear D. V gave up 4 bases and J gave up 3 bases, with 6 bases separating them. There are 12 residues in the CDR3. Germline values: CDR1 MNHNS, CDR2 SASEGT.

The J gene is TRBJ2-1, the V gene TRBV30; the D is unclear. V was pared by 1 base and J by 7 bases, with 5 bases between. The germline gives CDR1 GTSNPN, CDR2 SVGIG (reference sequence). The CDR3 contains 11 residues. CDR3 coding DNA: TGTGCCTGGAGTGCCCTGAATGAGCAGTTCTTC. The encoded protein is CAWSALNEQFF.

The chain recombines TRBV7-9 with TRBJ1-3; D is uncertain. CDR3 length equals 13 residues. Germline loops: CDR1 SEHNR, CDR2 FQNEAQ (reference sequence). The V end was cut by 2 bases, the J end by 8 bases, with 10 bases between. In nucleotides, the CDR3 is TGTGCCAGCAGCTTACCTCTTGCAGACACCATATATTTT. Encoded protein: CASSLPLADTIYF.

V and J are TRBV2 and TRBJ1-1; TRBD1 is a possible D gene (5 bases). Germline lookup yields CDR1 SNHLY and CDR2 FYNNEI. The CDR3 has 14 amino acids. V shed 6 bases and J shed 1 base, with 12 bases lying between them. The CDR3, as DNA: TGTGCCAGCAGGCGAGACACAGGGAACACTGAAGCTTTCTTT. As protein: CASRRDTGNTEAFF.

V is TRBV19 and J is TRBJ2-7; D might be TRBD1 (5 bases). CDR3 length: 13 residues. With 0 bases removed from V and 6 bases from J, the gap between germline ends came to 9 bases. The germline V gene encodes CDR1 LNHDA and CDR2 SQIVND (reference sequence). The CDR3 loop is CASSIDYRTEQYF. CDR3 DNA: TGTGCCAGTAGTATAGATTACAGGACCGAGCAGTACTTC.

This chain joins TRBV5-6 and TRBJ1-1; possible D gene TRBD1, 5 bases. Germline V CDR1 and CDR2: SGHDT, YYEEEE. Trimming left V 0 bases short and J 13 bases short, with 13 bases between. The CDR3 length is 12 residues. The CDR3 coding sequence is TGTGCCAGCAGCTTGGGGACACGGCAAGTTTTCTTT. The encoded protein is CASSLGTRQVFF.

The CDR3 region has the DNA TGTGCCACCAGCCCCCAGGGAGGGTTCGGGGAAAAACTGTTTTTT. Protein: CATSPQGGFGEKLFF. The chain links TRBV15 to TRBJ1-4; D possibly corresponds to TRBD1 (5 bases). CDR3 length equals 15 residues. The ends were cut back, 5 bases at V and 8 bases at J, with 18 bases in the middle. The germline V gene encodes CDR1 LNHNV and CDR2 YYDKDF (reference sequence).

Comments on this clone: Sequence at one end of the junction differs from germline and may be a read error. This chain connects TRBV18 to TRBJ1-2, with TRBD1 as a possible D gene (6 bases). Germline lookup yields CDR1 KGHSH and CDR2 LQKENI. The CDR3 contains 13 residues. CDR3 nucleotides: TGTGCCAGCTCACCACCGGGACACTATGGCTACCCCTTC. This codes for CASSPPGHYGYPF. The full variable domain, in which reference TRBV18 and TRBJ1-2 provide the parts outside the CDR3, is NAGVMQNPRHLVRRRGQEARLRCSPMKGHSHVYWYRQLPEEGLKFMVYLQKENIIDESGMPKERFSAEFPKEGPSILRIQQVVRGDSAAYFCASSPPGHYGYPFGSGTRLTVV.

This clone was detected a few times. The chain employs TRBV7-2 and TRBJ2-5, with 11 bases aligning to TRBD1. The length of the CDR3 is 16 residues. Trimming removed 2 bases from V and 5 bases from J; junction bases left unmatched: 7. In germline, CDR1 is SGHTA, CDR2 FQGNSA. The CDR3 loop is CASSLWKDRGQETQYF. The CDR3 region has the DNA TGTGCCAGCAGCTTATGGAAGGACAGGGGGCAGGAGACCCAGTACTTC. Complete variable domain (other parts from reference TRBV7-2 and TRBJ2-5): GAGVSQSPSNKVTEKGKDVELRCDPISGHTALYWYRQSLGQGLEFLIYFQGNSAPDKSGLPSDRFSAERTGGSVSTLTIQRTQQEDSAVYLCASSLWKDRGQETQYFGPGTRLLVL.

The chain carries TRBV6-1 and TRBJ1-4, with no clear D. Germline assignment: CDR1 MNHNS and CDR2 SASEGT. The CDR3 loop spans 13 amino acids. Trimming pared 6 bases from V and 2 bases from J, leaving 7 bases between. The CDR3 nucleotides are TGTGCCAGCAGATTAGTGACTAATGAAAAACTGTTTTTT. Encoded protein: CASRLVTNEKLFF.

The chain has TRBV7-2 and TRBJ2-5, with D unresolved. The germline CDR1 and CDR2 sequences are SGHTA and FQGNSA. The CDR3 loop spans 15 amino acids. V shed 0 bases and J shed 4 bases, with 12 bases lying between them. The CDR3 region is CASSLAQGARETQYF. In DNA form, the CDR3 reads TGTGCCAGCAGCTTAGCCCAAGGAGCGAGAGAGACCCAGTACTTC.

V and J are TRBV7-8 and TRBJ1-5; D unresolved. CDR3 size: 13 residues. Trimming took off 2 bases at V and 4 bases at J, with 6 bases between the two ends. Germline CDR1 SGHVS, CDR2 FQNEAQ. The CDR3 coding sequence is TGTGCCAGCAGCTTATCGAGGAATCAGCCCCAGCATTTT. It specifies CASSLSRNQPQHF.